This is a list of T cell receptor beta chains from one sample in a study of blood T cell repertoires in COVID-19. Produced via immunoSEQ multiplex PCR; TCRdb's table is partial and in-frame only. This sample has about 4,900 clones; roughly 89% occur once, and the top ten carry 20% to 25%. Sequences were obtained from peripheral blood. Every receptor here comes from a human donor in a cohort sampled during active COVID-19. The CDR3 runs from the conserved cysteine through the conserved F or W.

CDR3aa	v_gene
CASSRIAGNAYNEQFF	TRBV7-7
CASSLARVEWGYTF	TRBV5-6
CASSSFSYDTQYF	TRBV11-1
CASSQASRLAGTDTQYF	TRBV3-1/TRBV3-2
CASSLFGRVDQPQHF	TRBV27
CASSLRDRVGTEAFF	TRBV5-4
CASSRQASSYNEQFF	TRBV16
CASSETYNQPQHF	TRBV6-1
CASSSQLAGITDTQYF	TRBV7-9
CASSSTTGQWNTEAFF	TRBV5-1
CASSRQGDAGNTIYF	TRBV19
CASSPEGLHSNEQFF	TRBV19
CASSLVANTGELFF	TRBV5-4
CASSSYNYGYTF	TRBV7-6
CASSLGAGGTYEQYF	TRBV11-2
CASSPPGVGIYNEQFF	TRBV28
CASSQSTNTGELFF	TRBV4-3
CASSVTGSNESPLHF	TRBV9
CASSPGHSTEAFF	TRBV6-2/TRBV6-3
CASSPRTAEETQYF	TRBV18
CAISQQGYNSPLHF	TRBV10-3
CASSLQGSMYEQYF	TRBV5-1
CASSTGSNEKLFF	TRBV9
CASSQKGTGNTGELFF	TRBV23-1
CASSWTGKVTDGYTF	TRBV7-2
CASSQDSPMGLAGGPYEQYF	TRBV18
CASSLALGGGASGNTIYF	TRBV7-2
CAWAQGLAGGTSTDTQYF	TRBV30
CASSPGLAVLQTDTQYF	TRBV18
CSASSRNRNTEAFF	TRBV20-1
CASSRTGGRQETQYF	TRBV6-5
CASSLALLRANTGELFF	TRBV7-2
CASSSRLAGPDFLAKNIQYF	TRBV7-8
CASSPTGTGGKGELFF	TRBV28
CASSPGASGTTYEQYF	TRBV4-2
CASNEQGYTGELFF	TRBV4-1
CASSAGTGGGYSNQPQHF	TRBV7-2
CASRPGQGVSEAFF	TRBV27
CSVVPSTYGYTF	TRBV29-1
CASSPFGQGIDYGYTF	TRBV3-1/TRBV3-2
CASSLIWGVEETQYF	TRBV5-6
CASSEGWAGGGSNQPQHF	TRBV6-1
CASSARWRGGTQETQYF	TRBV7-6
CASSAAGNTGELFF	TRBV25-1
CASSGTGRGMNTEAFF	TRBV6-1
CASSPTWLQGIYGYTF	TRBV7-2